This TCR beta chain was recorded in a study of vaccination effects on CD4 cells after COVID-19. Overall study findings and caveats: Vaccine-induced clones in healthy vaccinees cross-reacted with common cold coronaviruses in only 1 of 255 cases.

V shed 2 bases and J 6 bases; nucleotides not matched to a gene: 10. The germline V gene encodes CDR1 MNHEY and CDR2 SVGEGT. The CDR3 has 16 residues. Note on this clone: Its antigen is not known.

Viral peptide pool expansion of antigen-specific CD4+ T cells preceded sequencing in the ViraFEST assay. Cultured cells yielded isolated CD4+ T cells after 10 to 11 days. Every participant took two doses of the BNT162b2 or mRNA-1273 vaccine. According to the study, vaccine recipients showed no prior SARS-CoV-2 infection and negative nucleocapsid antibodies. Cultivation was performed at two million PBMC per well with about 9.6 IU/ml IL-2 and 9.5 to 10 ug/ml peptides added. The repertoire was sequenced with immunoSEQ multiplex PCR; TCRdb's copy has only in-frame clones and lacks some. The sample holds tens of thousands of clones, less than 80% seen once.

The specimen comprised CD4+ T cells from PBMCs cultured with HCoV-229E spike peptides, sampled after COVID-19 vaccination. The chain is built from TRBV6-2 or TRBV6-3 and TRBJ1-5; TRBD1 aligns across 7 bases. This TCR derives from a human donor who received a COVID-19 vaccine. Here the CDR3 reads CASSYPRQGLSQPQHF. In DNA form, the CDR3 reads TGTGCCAGCAGTTACCCCCGACAGGGTTTGAGTCAGCCCCAGCATTTT.